This T cell receptor beta chain was recorded in a study of blood T cell repertoires in COVID-19. Study-level information: Both acute and convalescent COVID-19 samples were obtained from the United States, Italy and Spain.

Germline V gives CDR1 MNHEY, CDR2 SVGAGI. V lost 6 bases and J 7 bases, leaving 18 bases between the germline ends. The CDR3 has 14 amino acids. Assay: immunoSEQ multiplex PCR; the TCRdb copy retains only in-frame clones and omits some. The sample consists of tens of thousands of clones, about 91% of them appearing once. The TCR was taken from a man older than 75 with acute or convalescent COVID-19. Sequenced material: peripheral blood. V gene TRBV6-5 combines with J gene TRBJ1-2; D is possibly TRBD1 (5 bases). The CDR3 DNA follows: TGTGCCAGCAGCCAGGGACGGGGGTCTCGTGGCTACACCTTC. It translates to CASSQGRGSRGYTF.